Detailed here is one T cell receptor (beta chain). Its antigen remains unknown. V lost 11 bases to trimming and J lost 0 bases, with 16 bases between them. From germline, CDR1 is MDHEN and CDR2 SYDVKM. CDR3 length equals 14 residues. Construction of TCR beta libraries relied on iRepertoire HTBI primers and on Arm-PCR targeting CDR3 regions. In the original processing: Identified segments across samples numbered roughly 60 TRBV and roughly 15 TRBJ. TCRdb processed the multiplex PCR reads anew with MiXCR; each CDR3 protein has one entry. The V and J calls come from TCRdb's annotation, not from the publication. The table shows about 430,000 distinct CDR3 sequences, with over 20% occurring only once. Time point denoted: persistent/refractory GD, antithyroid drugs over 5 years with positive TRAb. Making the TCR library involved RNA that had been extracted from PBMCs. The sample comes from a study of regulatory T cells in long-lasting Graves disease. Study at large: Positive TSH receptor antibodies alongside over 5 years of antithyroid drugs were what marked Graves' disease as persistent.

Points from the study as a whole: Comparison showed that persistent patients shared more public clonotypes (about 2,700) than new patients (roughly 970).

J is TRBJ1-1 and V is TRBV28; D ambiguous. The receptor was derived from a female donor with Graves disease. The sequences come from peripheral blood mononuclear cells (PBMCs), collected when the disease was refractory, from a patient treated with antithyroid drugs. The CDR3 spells CAARVRAVNTEAFF. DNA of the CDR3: TGTGCCGCGAGGGTGAGGGCAGTGAACACTGAAGCTTTCTTT.